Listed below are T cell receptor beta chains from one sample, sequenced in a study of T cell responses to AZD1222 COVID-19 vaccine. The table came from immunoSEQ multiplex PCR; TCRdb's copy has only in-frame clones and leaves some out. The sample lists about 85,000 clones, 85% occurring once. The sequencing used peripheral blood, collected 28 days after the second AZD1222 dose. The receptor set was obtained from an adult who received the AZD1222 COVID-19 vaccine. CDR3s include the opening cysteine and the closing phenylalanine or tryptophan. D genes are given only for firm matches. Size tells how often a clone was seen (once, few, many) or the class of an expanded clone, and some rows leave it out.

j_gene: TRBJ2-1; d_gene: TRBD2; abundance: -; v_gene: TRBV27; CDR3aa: CASRPGGINRNEQFF; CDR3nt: TGTGCCAGCAGGCCCGGGGGGATTAATCGTAATGAGCAGTTCTTC
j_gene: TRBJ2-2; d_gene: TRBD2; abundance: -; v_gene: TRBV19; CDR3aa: CATNRGDTGELFF; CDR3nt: TGTGCCACCAATCGGGGGGACACCGGGGAGCTGTTTTTT
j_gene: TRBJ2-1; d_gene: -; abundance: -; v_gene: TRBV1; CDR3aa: CTSSQDRAGAFSSYNEQFF; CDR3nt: TGCACCAGCAGCCAAGATCGGGCGGGGGCTTTTAGCTCCTACAATGAGCAGTTCTTC
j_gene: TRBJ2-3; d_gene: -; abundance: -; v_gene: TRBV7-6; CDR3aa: CASSLSDGSTDTQYF; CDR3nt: TGTGCCAGCAGCTTAAGCGATGGGAGCACAGATACGCAGTATTTT
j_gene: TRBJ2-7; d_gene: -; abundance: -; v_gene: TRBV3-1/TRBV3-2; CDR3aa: CASSQAVEGGEQYF; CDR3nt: TGTGCCAGCAGCCAAGCCGTGGAGGGGGGCGAGCAGTACTTC
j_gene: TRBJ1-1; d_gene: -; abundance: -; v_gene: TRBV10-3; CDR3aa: CAISSGDTEAFF; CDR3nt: TGTGCCATTTCGTCGGGGGACACTGAAGCTTTCTTT
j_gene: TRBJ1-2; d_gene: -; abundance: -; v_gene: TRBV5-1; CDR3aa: CASSLDTSNYGYTF; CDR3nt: TGCGCCAGCAGCTTGGACACCTCTAACTATGGCTACACCTTC
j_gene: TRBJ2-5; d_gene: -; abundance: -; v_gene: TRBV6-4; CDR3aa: CASSDSIAGPRYF; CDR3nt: TGTGCCAGCAGTGACTCGATCGCAGGGCCAAGGTACTTC
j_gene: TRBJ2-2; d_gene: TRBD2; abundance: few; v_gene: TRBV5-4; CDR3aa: CASSLAGGGNTGELFF; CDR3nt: TGTGCCAGCAGCTTGGCCGGGGGGGGCAACACCGGGGAGCTGTTTTTT
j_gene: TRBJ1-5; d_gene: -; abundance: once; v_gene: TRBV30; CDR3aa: CAWGGTANQPQHF; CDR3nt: TGTGCCTGGGGCGGGACCGCTAATCAGCCCCAGCATTTT
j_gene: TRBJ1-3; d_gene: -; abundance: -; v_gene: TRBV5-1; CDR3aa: CASSLDSLSGNTIYF; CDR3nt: TGCGCCAGCAGCTTGGACAGCCTCTCTGGAAACACCATATATTTT
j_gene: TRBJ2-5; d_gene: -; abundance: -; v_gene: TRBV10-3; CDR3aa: CAISRLPRETQYF; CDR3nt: TGTGCCATCAGTAGATTGCCGCGAGAGACCCAGTACTTC
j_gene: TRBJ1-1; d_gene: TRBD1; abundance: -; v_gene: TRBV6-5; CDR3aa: CASRASELPRGESFF; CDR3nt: TGTGCCAGCAGGGCATCGGAACTTCCCAGGGGGGAGTCTTTCTTT
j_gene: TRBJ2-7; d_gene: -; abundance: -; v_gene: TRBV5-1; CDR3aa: CASSAGEGLLSYEQYF; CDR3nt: TGCGCCAGCAGCGCGGGCGAGGGGTTACTCTCCTACGAGCAGTACTTC
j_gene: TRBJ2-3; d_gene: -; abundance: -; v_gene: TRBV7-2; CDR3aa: CASSERQFTDTQYF; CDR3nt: TGTGCCAGCAGCGAACGACAGTTCACAGATACGCAGTATTTT
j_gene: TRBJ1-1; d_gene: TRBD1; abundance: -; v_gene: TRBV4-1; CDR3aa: CASSQARQGTARTEAFF; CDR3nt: TGCGCCAGCAGCCAAGCCCGACAGGGTACGGCCAGAACTGAAGCTTTCTTT
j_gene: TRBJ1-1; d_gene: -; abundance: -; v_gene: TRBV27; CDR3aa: CASTPGGRGNTEAFF; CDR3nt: TGTGCCAGCACCCCCGGGGGGAGGGGGAACACTGAAGCTTTCTTT